This T cell receptor beta chain was sequenced for a study of CD8 T cells in Susac syndrome. Reverse transcription of about 0.45 to 1 ug RNA was carried out with random hexamers. An immunoSEQ multiplex PCR generated amplified TCR beta CDR3 products spanning 54 Vbeta and 13 Jbeta. TCRdb processed the immunoSEQ multiplex PCR reads anew with MiXCR; each CDR3 protein has one entry. The sample carries 250,000 to 300,000 distinct CDR3 sequences, approximately 85% recorded once. Study-wide points: Only a relatively small number of individuals were included in the TCR sequencing and HLA analysis.

CD8+ and CD4+ T cells circulating in blood were sequenced for TCR beta. FACS was used to enrich TEMRA cells, whereas the CD8+ and CD4+ T cells were obtained by negative isolation. Concerning this clonotype itself: The antigen is not known.

The CDR3 covers 16 residues. Germline V CDR1 and CDR2: SGHDT, YYEEEE. Losses at the gene ends were 2 bases for V and 2 bases for J; bases not matched to a gene: 6. This chain joins TRBV5-6 and TRBJ2-3; 9 bases agree with TRBD2. The sample was CD8+ T cells from PBMCs. This receptor was taken from a human donor with multiple sclerosis. The DNA of the CDR3 is TGTGCCAGCAGCTTTGACCGGACTAGCGCCACAGATACGCAGTATTTT. Translation: CASSFDRTSATDTQYF. The variable domain in full, with the rest retrieved from reference TRBV5-6 and TRBJ2-3, is DAGVTQSPTHLIKTRGQQVTLRCSPKSGHDTVSWYQQALGQGPQFIFQYYEEEERQRGNFPDRFSGHQFPNYSSELNVNALLLGDSALYLCASSFDRTSATDTQYFGPGTRLTVL.